A selection of T cell receptor beta chains follows, all from one sample in a study of early T cells in non-severe SARS-CoV-2 infection. From the 5' RACE reads, TCRdb called clonotypes with MiXCR, one entry per CDR3 protein. This table holds approximately 77,000 distinct CDR3 sequences, about 12% found once. The source material was whole blood. These receptors originate from an adult who was a healthcare worker with PCR-confirmed SARS-CoV-2 infection or an uninfected control (not recorded which). Each CDR3 is given with its conserved first and last residue. The order of the fields is D gene, J gene, clone size, V gene, CDR3 protein, CDR3 DNA. D genes are given only for firm matches. Rows give clone size only sometimes, using once, few, many, or a class for an expanded clone.

TRBD2 | TRBJ2-6 | many | TRBV30 | CAWSRGVKGLAGGRSGANVLTF | TGTGCCTGGAGCCGGGGGGTGAAGGGACTAGCGGGAGGGCGCTCTGGGGCCAACGTCCTGACTTTC
NA | TRBJ2-3 | NA | TRBV15 | CATSKRGDTDTQYF | TGTGCCACCAGCAAGAGGGGGGACACAGATACGCAGTATTTT
NA | TRBJ2-2 | NA | TRBV20-1 | CSAIDGRRGGELFF | TGCAGTGCTATAGACGGGAGAAGGGGCGGGGAGCTGTTTTTT
TRBD1 | TRBJ2-1 | few | TRBV20-1 | CSAPDRGVSYNEQFF | TGCAGTGCACCGGACAGGGGGGTCTCCTACAATGAGCAGTTCTTC
NA | TRBJ1-1 | few | TRBV12-3/TRBV12-4 | CASSLGRRQGLNTEAFF | TGTGCCAGCAGTTTAGGCCGCCGTCAGGGCTTGAACACTGAAGCTTTCTTT
NA | TRBJ2-1 | few | TRBV11-2 | CASSSPPVHEQFF | TGTGCCAGCAGCTCTCCACCTGTCCATGAGCAGTTCTTC
TRBD2 | TRBJ2-4 | few | TRBV6-2/TRBV6-3 | CASRPPTSGRAGDIQYF | TGTGCCAGCAGACCGCCTACTAGCGGGAGGGCCGGGGACATTCAGTACTTC
NA | TRBJ2-3 | NA | TRBV18 | CASSPALEIDTQYF | TGTGCCAGCTCACCGGCCTTAGAGATAGATACGCAGTATTTT
NA | TRBJ2-1 | few | TRBV11-2 | CASSLEPSAHNEQFF | TGTGCCAGCAGCTTAGAGCCTAGCGCCCACAATGAGCAGTTCTTC
TRBD1 | TRBJ2-4 | few | TRBV19 | CASSNNRDRGLNIQYF | TGTGCCAGTAGTAACAACCGGGACAGGGGGCTCAACATTCAGTACTTC
NA | TRBJ2-1 | few | TRBV5-1 | CASSRPLEPSYNEQFF | TGCGCCAGCAGCCGGCCCTTGGAACCCTCCTACAATGAGCAGTTCTTC
NA | TRBJ1-1 | many | TRBV19 | CASMTASQMNTEAFF | TGTGCCAGTATGACCGCTTCCCAGATGAACACTGAAGCTTTCTTT
TRBD2 | TRBJ2-1 | NA | TRBV7-6 | CASSFSREEREANNEQFF | TGTGCCAGCAGCTTTAGCAGGGAGGAGCGGGAGGCAAACAATGAGCAGTTCTTC
NA | TRBJ2-5 | many | TRBV20-1 | CSARYGQETQYF | TGCAGTGCTAGGTATGGACAAGAGACCCAGTACTTC
TRBD1 | TRBJ2-3 | NA | TRBV29-1 | CSVGQGANTQYF | TGCAGCGTCGGACAGGGGGCGAATACGCAGTATTTT
TRBD2 | TRBJ2-7 | few | TRBV5-1 | CASSSAGGTLKSEQYF | TGCGCCAGCAGCTCGGCGGGAGGGACACTTAAGTCCGAGCAGTACTTC
NA | TRBJ2-3 | NA | TRBV6-1 | CASRPRLTGTPGFTDTQYF | TGTGCCAGCAGACCCCGGCTGACCGGGACCCCAGGCTTCACAGATACGCAGTATTTT
NA | TRBJ2-2 | NA | TRBV4-1 | CASAPTGSTGELFF | TGCGCCAGCGCGCCTACAGGGTCCACCGGGGAGCTGTTTTTT
TRBD1 | TRBJ2-7 | many | TRBV9 | CASSRDRVGSYEQYF | TGTGCCAGCAGCAGGGACAGGGTAGGGTCCTACGAGCAGTACTTC
TRBD2 | TRBJ2-1 | few | TRBV15 | CATSRDGTKYEEQFF | TGTGCCACCAGCAGAGACGGGACTAAGTATGAGGAGCAGTTCTTC
NA | TRBJ1-2 | many | TRBV28 | CASSTDSEDYGYTF | TGTGCCAGCAGTACGGACAGCGAGGACTATGGCTACACCTTC
TRBD1 | TRBJ2-3 | NA | TRBV29-1 | CSVGGQAIDTQYF | TGCAGCGTTGGCGGACAGGCAATAGATACGCAGTATTTT
NA | TRBJ1-1 | many | TRBV20-1 | CSARRSLMNTEAFF | TGCAGTGCTAGGAGATCTTTGATGAACACTGAAGCTTTCTTT
TRBD1 | TRBJ1-6 | NA | TRBV5-1 | CASSLGRDSFALHF | TGCGCCAGCAGCTTGGGGCGGGACAGTTTTGCCCTCCACTTT